Sequencing of this T cell receptor (beta chain) was carried out in a study of Graves' ophthalmopathy and Graves' hyperthyroidism. Study-wide background: Researchers classed hyperthyroidism as stable given no ophthalmopathy within 18 months of follow-up.

Amplification targeted the TCR beta CDR3 regions, with RNA transcripts as the source material. A first-round RT-PCR used HTBI primers, followed by a second-round multiplex PCR. Using its own MiXCR run on the multiplex PCR reads, TCRdb lists one record per CDR3 protein. Altogether about 500,000 distinct CDR3 sequences are present, less than 45% being singletons, with the ten largest covering about 4%. Overall study results and limits: Blood contained most expanded thyroid clonotypes exceeding 0.001 frequency.

There are 15 residues in the CDR3. Germline trimming cut 4 bases from V and 5 bases from J; bases unmatched to any gene: 10. Germline assignment: CDR1 SQVTM and CDR2 ANQGSEA. Turning to this clonotype: Its matching antigen is unknown.

Diagnostic conclusions were grounded in clinical symptoms, serum thyroxine, TRAb, thyroid ultrasound and orbital computed tomography. The genes are TRBV29-1 and TRBJ1-2; 10 bases are a match to TRBD1. This receptor was taken from an adult man with Graves' hyperthyroidism. The material sequenced was peripheral blood or thyroid tissue (not recorded which). CDR3 sequence (DNA): TGCAGCGTTGGCGACGGGGACAGGGGTCGGTATGGCTACACCTTC. As protein: CSVGDGDRGRYGYTF.